The 11 T cell receptor beta chains below all came from one sample that was sequenced in a study of blood T cell repertoires in COVID-19. Only in-frame clones appear in the TCRdb table, and some are missing; sequencing was by immunoSEQ multiplex PCR. The repertoire holds roughly 150,000 clones, with 88% as singletons. Sequencing input: peripheral blood. These receptors came from a human donor in a cohort sampled during active COVID-19.

The chain carries TRBV7-9 and TRBJ2-7; D possibly corresponds to TRBD1 (7 bases). This CDR3 is built from 13 residues. Germline lookup yields CDR1 SEHNR and CDR2 FQNEAQ (reference sequence). Trimming pared 11 bases from V and 6 bases from J, leaving 20 bases between. The CDR3 protein is CAGQTGLSGEQYF. The DNA for the CDR3 is TGTGCCGGCCAGACAGGGCTTAGCGGCGAGCAGTACTTC.

J is TRBJ1-3 and V is TRBV19; TRBD1 agrees at 9 bases. Germline CDR1 is LNHDA and CDR2 is SQIVND (reference sequence). This CDR3 has 14 residues. After removal of 9 bases from V and 2 bases from J, the junction contained 5 bases not matched to a gene. CDR3 bases: TGTGCCAGCCAGGGACAGGGAACTGGAAACACCATATATTTT. It encodes CASQGQGTGNTIYF.

The chain couples TRBV4-1 to TRBJ2-1; the match to TRBD1 covers 9 bases. V dropped 0 bases and J dropped 7; count of bases not matched to a gene: 10. CDR3 length: 17 amino acids. Germline lookup yields CDR1 MGHRA and CDR2 YSYEKL. The CDR3 DNA reads as TGCGCCAGCAGCCAAGAGCTCACAGGGGGCAGAATAAATGAGCAGTTCTTC. Protein product: CASSQELTGGRINEQFF.

The J gene is TRBJ1-3, the V gene TRBV29-1; TRBD1 aligns across 7 bases. The trim removed 5 bases at V and 2 bases at J, leaving 9 bases unmatched. This CDR3 has 15 residues. Germline CDR1 and CDR2: SQVTM and ANQGSEA. This CDR3 is CSVYYTGAPGNTIYF. For the CDR3, the DNA is TGCAGCGTTTATTACACAGGGGCTCCTGGAAACACCATATATTTT.

This rearrangement joins TRBV25-1 to TRBJ1-6, with unresolved D. The CDR3 consists of 13 residues. Germline CDR1 MGHDK, CDR2 SYGVNS. Trimming removed 1 base from V and 5 bases from J, with 3 bases in between. The CDR3 spells CASSELNNSPLHF. The CDR3 nucleotides are TGTGCCAGCAGTGAATTAAATAATTCACCCCTCCACTTT.

This clone was detected once. J is TRBJ2-5 and V is TRBV5-1; 10 nucleotides agree with TRBD2. Losses at the gene ends were 7 bases for V and 5 bases for J; bases not matched to a gene: 8. This CDR3 is built from 14 residues. Germline lookup yields CDR1 SGHRS and CDR2 YFSETQ. CDR3 nucleotide sequence: TGCGCCAGCGAAGCGGGGGGGCCGTCTGAGACCCAGTACTTC. The encoded protein is CASEAGGPSETQYF. The complete variable domain, with remaining parts taken from reference TRBV5-1 and TRBJ2-5, reads KAGVTQTPRYLIKTRGQQVTLSCSPISGHRSVSWYQQTPGQGLQFLFEYFSETQRNKGNFPGRFSGRQFSNSRSEMNVSTLELGDSALYLCASEAGGPSETQYFGPGTRLLVL.

Concerning this clone: The same CDR3 also results from other DNA sequences found in this sample. The gene calls are TRBV11-1 and TRBJ1-1, with D unresolved. V shed 1 base and J shed 1 base, with 7 bases lying between them. Germline V gene data show CDR1 as SGHAT and CDR2 as FQDESV (reference sequence). The CDR3 has 14 residues. CDR3 in amino acids: CASSLGAGNTEAFF. CDR3 nucleotide sequence: TGTGCCAGCAGCTTAGGAGCAGGGAACACTGAAGCTTTCTTT.

The V gene is TRBV9, the J gene TRBJ2-5, with 9 bases matching TRBD2. CDR1 is SGDLS and CDR2 is YYNGEE in the germline V gene. V lost 0 bases and J lost 4; bases outside the gene matches: 7. The CDR3 loop spans 16 amino acids. CDR3 sequence reads: CASSVAGAGGGETQYF. CDR3 DNA sequence: TGTGCCAGCAGCGTAGCGGGAGCGGGGGGAGGAGAGACCCAGTACTTC.

This sequence joins TRBV6-6 and TRBJ2-4, with 8 bases aligning to TRBD1. The CDR3 runs 16 residues. The V and J ends lost 2 bases and 7 bases, in that order; junction bases with no gene match: 10. Germline CDR1 is MNHNY and CDR2 is SVGAGI (reference sequence). The DNA for the CDR3 is TGTGCCAGCAGTTACGATTCCGACAGGGGTTGGAACATTCAGTACTTC. This sequence encodes CASSYDSDRGWNIQYF.

The chain couples TRBV29-1 to TRBJ2-7; D not resolved. This CDR3 has 13 amino acids. The germline CDR1 and CDR2 sequences are SQVTM and ANQGSEA. Trimming shortened V by 4 bases and J by 3 bases, and 13 bases separated the two germline ends. The CDR3 region is CSVGGRYLYEQYF. The CDR3 DNA sequence: TGCAGCGTTGGAGGTCGGTACCTCTACGAGCAGTACTTC.

The rearrangement joins TRBV28 to TRBJ1-1, with a tentative D call TRBD1 (5 bases). Trimming shortened V by 3 bases and J by 10 bases, and 18 bases separated the two germline ends. This CDR3 has 14 residues. Germline V gene lookup returns CDR1 MDHEN and CDR2 SYDVKM. CDR3 bases: TGTGCCAGCAGTTTGGAGGGACCACCGCGCGTAGCTTTCTTT. This encodes CASSLEGPPRVAFF.